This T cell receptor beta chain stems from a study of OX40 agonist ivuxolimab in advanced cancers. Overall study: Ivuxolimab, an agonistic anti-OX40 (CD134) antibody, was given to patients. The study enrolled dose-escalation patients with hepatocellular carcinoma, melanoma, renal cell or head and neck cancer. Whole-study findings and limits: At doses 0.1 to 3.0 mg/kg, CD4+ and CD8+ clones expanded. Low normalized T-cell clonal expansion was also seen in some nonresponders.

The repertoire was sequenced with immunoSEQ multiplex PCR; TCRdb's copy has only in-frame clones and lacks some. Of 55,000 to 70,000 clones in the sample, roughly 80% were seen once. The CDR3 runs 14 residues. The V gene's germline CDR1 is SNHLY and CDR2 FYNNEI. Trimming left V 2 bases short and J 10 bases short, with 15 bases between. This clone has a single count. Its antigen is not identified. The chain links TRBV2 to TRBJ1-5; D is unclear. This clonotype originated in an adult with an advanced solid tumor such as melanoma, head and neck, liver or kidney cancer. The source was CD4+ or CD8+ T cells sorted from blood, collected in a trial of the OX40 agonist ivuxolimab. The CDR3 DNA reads TGTGCCAGCAGTGAAATGTGGGCGCGAAGTCCCCAGCATTTT. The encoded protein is CASSEMWARSPQHF.